These 16 T cell receptor beta chains share one sample of origin, sequenced in a study of blood T cell repertoires in COVID-19. Assay: immunoSEQ multiplex PCR; the TCRdb copy retains only in-frame clones and omits some. Of 60,000 to 95,000 clones listed, approximately 79% are singletons. Source material: peripheral blood. The source of these receptors is a human donor with acute or convalescent COVID-19. The donor label of this sample is uncertain.

The chain carries TRBV3-1 (or the pseudogene TRBV3-2) and TRBJ1-1; D perhaps matches TRBD1 (5 bases). CDR1 and CDR2 from the germline V gene are LGHDT and YNNKEL (reference sequence). This CDR3 is built from 14 residues. Trimming pared 8 bases from V and 0 bases from J, leaving 13 bases between. CDR3 coding DNA: TGTGCCAGCCTTCGGCAGGGTATGAACACTGAAGCTTTCTTT. Residues: CASLRQGMNTEAFF.

V gene TRBV6-4 combines with J gene TRBJ2-6, with a possible D match to TRBD1 (6 bases). The CDR3 totals 14 residues. Trimming took off 5 bases at V and 2 bases at J, with 7 bases between the two ends. Germline-derived CDR1 and CDR2 are MRHNA and SNTAGT. DNA for the CDR3: TGTGCCAGCAGTCGGACAGCTGGGGCCAACGTCCTGACTTTC. It specifies CASSRTAGANVLTF.

Only one count was recorded for this clone. The rearrangement links TRBV7-9 to TRBJ2-3, with D unclear. CDR1 SEHNR and CDR2 FQNEAQ come from the germline V gene (reference sequence). The CDR3 runs to 16 residues. The V end was cut by 1 base, the J end by 1 base, with 12 bases between. The CDR3 DNA sequence: TGTGCCAGCAGCTTAGTTACCCCCTCGGGCACAGATACGCAGTATTTT. Protein sequence: CASSLVTPSGTDTQYF. The variable domain in full, completed from reference TRBV7-9 and TRBJ2-3, reads DTGVSQNPRHKITKRGQNVTFRCDPISEHNRLYWYRQTLGQGPEFLTYFQNEAQLEKSRLLSDRFSAERPKGSFSTLEIQRTEQGDSAMYLCASSLVTPSGTDTQYFGPGTRLTVL.

In nucleotides, the CDR3 is TGTGCCAGCAGCTTATTGGCAGGGGAGGGTGAGCAGTTCTTC. It encodes CASSLLAGEGEQFF. The chain uses TRBV11-1 and TRBJ2-1; D is possibly TRBD2 (7 bases). The CDR3 is 14 amino acids. Trimming pared 2 bases from V and 9 bases from J, leaving 14 bases between. CDR1 and CDR2 (germline): SGHAT, FQDESV (reference sequence).

This clone was seen a few times. This chain joins TRBV7-8 and TRBJ2-2; TRBD2 agrees at 8 bases. Per germline, CDR1 SGHVS and CDR2 FQNEAQ. Trimming cost V 1 base and J 1 base; bases outside gene matches: 2. CDR3 length: 16 residues. The CDR3, as DNA: TGTGCCAGCAGCTTAGTTACTAGCGGGAACACCGGGGAGCTGTTTTTT. This translates into CASSLVTSGNTGELFF.

In nucleotides, the CDR3 is TGTGCCAGCTCGACTACAGGACAGGGGGCGCAGACTGAAGCTTTCTTT. This translates into CASSTTGQGAQTEAFF. This rearrangement joins TRBV18 to TRBJ1-1, with 11 bases that match TRBD1. This CDR3 has 16 amino acids. The ends lost 6 bases at V and 5 bases at J; junction bases unmatched: 11. Germline CDR1 reads KGHSH; CDR2 reads LQKENI.

CDR3 region: CASSESRGGSYNEQFF. For the CDR3, the DNA is TGCGCCAGCAGTGAGTCGAGGGGAGGCTCCTACAATGAGCAGTTCTTC. The chain links TRBV10-2 to TRBJ2-1; possibly TRBD2 for D (6 bases). The CDR3 covers 16 residues. Germline V lookup: CDR1 WSHSY, CDR2 SAAADI. The V gene lost 0 bases and the J gene lost 0 bases, with 9 bases spanning the gap.

The chain links TRBV28 to TRBJ1-5, with a weak D call TRBD1 (6 bases). The V gene's germline CDR1 is MDHEN and CDR2 SYDVKM. V was cut by 5 bases and J by 4 bases, with 15 bases left in between. The CDR3 length is 15 residues. DNA for the CDR3: TGTGCCAGCAGTACTACAGGGCTGGGGAATCAGCCCCAGCATTTT. This codes for CASSTTGLGNQPQHF.

The chain carries TRBV11-3 and TRBJ2-2; the match to TRBD2 covers 8 bases. The CDR3 covers 15 residues. The ends lost 3 bases at V and 7 bases at J; junction bases unmatched: 7. The germline gives CDR1 SGHNT, CDR2 YENEEA. The chain's CDR3 is CASSFTGTSNGELFF. The CDR3 region has the DNA TGTGCCAGCAGCTTTACCGGGACTAGTAACGGGGAGCTGTTTTTT.

The chain is built from TRBV19 and TRBJ2-3, with 8 positions matching TRBD1. The CDR3 is 14 residues long. In germline, CDR1 is LNHDA, CDR2 SQIVND (reference sequence). V dropped 5 bases and J dropped 4; count of bases not matched to a gene: 5. This CDR3 reads CASSFGQGPDTQYF. The DNA of the CDR3 is TGTGCCAGTAGTTTTGGACAGGGCCCAGATACGCAGTATTTT.

The rearrangement joins TRBV28 to TRBJ2-7; 11 bases are a match to TRBD1. CDR3 length: 15 amino acids. J was trimmed by 5 bases and V by 6 bases; bases with no gene match: 9. Germline values: CDR1 MDHEN, CDR2 SYDVKM. CDR3 residues: CASRPSGTGGHEQYV. The CDR3 nucleotides are TGTGCCAGCAGGCCCTCCGGGACAGGGGGTCACGAGCAGTACGTC.

This chain joins TRBV19 and TRBJ1-5; 8 bases are shared with TRBD1. With V trimmed by 0 bases and J by 7 bases, 5 bases remained unmatched. Germline assignment: CDR1 LNHDA and CDR2 SQIVND (reference sequence). This CDR3 is 15 amino acids long. Here the CDR3 DNA reads TGTGCCAGTAGTATAGAGCAGGGGGCACGGCAGCCCCAGCATTTT. This gives the protein CASSIEQGARQPQHF.

V and J are TRBV5-6 and TRBJ2-7, with a weak D call TRBD2 (5 bases). In germline, CDR1 is SGHDT, CDR2 YYEEEE. V was shortened by 0 bases and J by 7 bases, with 11 bases between the two germline ends. The CDR3 has 13 residues. This chain's CDR3 is CASSLAGIPEQYV. CDR3 nucleotide sequence: TGTGCCAGCAGCTTGGCCGGGATACCAGAGCAGTACGTC.

This clone was seen more than once but under ten times. This chain connects TRBV3-1 (or the pseudogene TRBV3-2) to TRBJ2-2, with unresolved D. The V end was cut by 4 bases, the J end by 5 bases, with 11 bases between. This CDR3 is built from 14 residues. Germline CDR1 and CDR2: LGHDT and YNNKEL (reference sequence). CDR3 residues: CASSRPFGTGELFF. The CDR3 DNA reads as TGTGCCAGCAGCCGCCCTTTCGGGACCGGGGAGCTGTTTTTT.

The chain couples TRBV7-2 to TRBJ2-3; D is unresolved. In germline, CDR1 is SGHTA, CDR2 FQGNSA. V lost 1 base, J lost 4 bases, and 12 bases lay in between. CDR3 length equals 15 residues. This CDR3 reads CASSLGGFGADTQYF. The CDR3 nucleotides read TGTGCCAGCAGCTTAGGAGGCTTTGGAGCAGATACGCAGTATTTT.

V usage is TRBV27 and J usage is TRBJ1-1, with unresolved D. Per the germline V gene, CDR1 is MNHEY and CDR2 is SMNVEV (reference sequence). Trimming removed 7 bases from V and 0 bases from J, with 6 bases in between. This CDR3 is 12 amino acids long. The CDR3 reads CASMRLNTEAFF. The CDR3, as DNA: TGTGCCAGCATGAGGCTGAACACTGAAGCTTTCTTT.